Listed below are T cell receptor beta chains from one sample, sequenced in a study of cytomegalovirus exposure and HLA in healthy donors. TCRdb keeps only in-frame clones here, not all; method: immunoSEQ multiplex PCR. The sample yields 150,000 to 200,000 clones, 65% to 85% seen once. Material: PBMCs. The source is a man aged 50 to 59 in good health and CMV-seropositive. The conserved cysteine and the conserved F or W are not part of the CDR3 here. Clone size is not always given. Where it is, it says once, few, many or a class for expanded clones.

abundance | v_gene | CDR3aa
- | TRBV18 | ASSPSVSYEQY
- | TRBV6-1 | ASSESARNQPQH
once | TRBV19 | ASSIPLTSGDTGELF
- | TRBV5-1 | ASSLKSGGPYEQY
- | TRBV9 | ASGGGNTEAF
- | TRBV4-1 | ASSLSWPSGGVTGELF
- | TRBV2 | ASKGRTLNTEAF
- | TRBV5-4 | ASSMGGRGTGELF
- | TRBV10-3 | AVRGGNNYGYT
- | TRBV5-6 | ASSLVPGVETQY
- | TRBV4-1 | ASSQSSQGNIQY
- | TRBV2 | ASSERGGWGETQY
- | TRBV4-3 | ASSQEMGASGRQETQY
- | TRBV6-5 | ASSYSLAGAQETQY
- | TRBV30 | AWRLAGGSDTQY
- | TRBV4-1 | ASSLTVWNEKLF
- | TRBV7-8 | ASSLGMDRANYGYT
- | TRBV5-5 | ASSLIATGAF
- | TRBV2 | ASSADRPPSGNTIY
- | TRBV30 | AWSVMLSSSYNSPLH
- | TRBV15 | ATSRGFSGEETQY
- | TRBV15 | ATSPDRGAYGYT
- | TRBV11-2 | ASSLDLRLAATDTQY
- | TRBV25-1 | ASSEYVYAGGDNEQF
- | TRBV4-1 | ASSQYDRAAGANVLT
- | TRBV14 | ASSQDLGQVNTEAF
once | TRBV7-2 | ASSLDTLTLH
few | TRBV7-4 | ASSLDQGLAGGPSYEQY
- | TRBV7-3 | ASGPGGSYEQY
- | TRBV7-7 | ASSLNSAGETQY
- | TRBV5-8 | ASSLYQVNEKLF
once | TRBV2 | GGRGYYEQY
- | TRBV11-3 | ASGRSGDSYNEQF
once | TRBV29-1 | SVASRMGSSYNEQF
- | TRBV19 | ASSIWQSNTIY
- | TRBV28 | ASSLSWPQH
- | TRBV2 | ASSNRGQF